The 15 T cell receptor beta chains given below trace back to one sample, sequenced in a study of blood T cell repertoires in COVID-19 (dated by TCRdb to about 2020). Preparation of the library involved the immunoSEQ multiplex PCR assay. This immuneACCESS table, as held by TCRdb, lists in-frame sequences with V and J called but not all clones. Of the missing ones, under half trace to an unresolved V gene in checked studies; the others have no known cause. For this sample the table gives some 200,000 clones, of which about 89% were detected only once. The ten biggest clones cover about 5% of the sample. Sequences were obtained from peripheral blood. These receptor sequences come from a woman aged 40 to 55 with acute or convalescent COVID-19.

The rearrangement uses TRBV19 and TRBJ1-2; TRBD1 is a possible D gene (5 bases). V was shortened by 6 bases and J by 2 bases, with 13 bases between the two germline ends. Germline lookup yields CDR1 LNHDA and CDR2 SQIVND (reference sequence). The CDR3 is 14 amino acids. The CDR3 DNA sequence: TGTGCCAGTAGAAACCAGGGTCCGAACTATGGCTACACCTTC. Protein: CASRNQGPNYGYTF. Using reference TRBV19 and TRBJ1-2 for the parts outside the CDR3, the full variable domain is DGGITQSPKYLFRKEGQNVTLSCEQNLNHDAMYWYRQDPGQGLRLIYYSQIVNDFQKGDIAEGYSVSREKKESFPLTVTSAQKNPTAFYLCASRNQGPNYGYTFGSGTRLTVV.

The J gene is TRBJ1-1, the V gene TRBV19; D is undetermined. CDR3 length: 15 amino acids. CDR1 and CDR2 from the germline V gene are LNHDA and SQIVND (reference sequence). V lost 1 base and J lost 0, with 9 bases in between. In nucleotides, the CDR3 is TGTGCCAGTAGTATAGGGCGGCATCTGAACACTGAAGCTTTCTTT. Its translation: CASSIGRHLNTEAFF.

This chain uses TRBV7-8 with TRBJ1-1; D is unclear. Trimming shortened V by 4 bases and J by 1 base, and 10 bases separated the two germline ends. The CDR3 is 14 residues long. CDR1 is SGHVS, CDR2 FQNEAQ, per germline. CDR3 loop: CASSSLPKNTEAFF. The CDR3 coding sequence is TGTGCCAGCAGCTCTCTACCGAAGAACACTGAAGCTTTCTTT.

The rearrangement uses TRBV7-3 and TRBJ2-5; 11 bases match TRBD2. J gave up 4 bases and V 5 bases, and 6 bases lay outside the gene matches. The germline V gene has CDR1 SGHTA and CDR2 FQGTGA. The CDR3 contains 15 residues. The CDR3 here is CASSRTSGRGETQYF. CDR3 in DNA: TGTGCCAGCAGCCGGACTAGCGGGCGTGGAGAGACCCAGTACTTC.

J is TRBJ2-5 and V is TRBV6-5; D perhaps matches TRBD2 (7 bases). This CDR3 is 14 amino acids long. Germline V gives CDR1 MNHEY, CDR2 SVGAGI. V lost 4 bases and J lost 4, with 13 bases in between. As DNA, the CDR3 is TGTGCCAGCAGTTTAGGGGGGGCCGGAGAGACCCAGTACTTC. Protein product: CASSLGGAGETQYF.

The chain links TRBV7-8 to TRBJ2-1; 14 bases align to TRBD2. This CDR3 spans 19 amino acids. V lost 5 bases, J lost 3 bases, and 12 bases stayed unmatched. The germline V gene encodes CDR1 SGHVS and CDR2 FQNEAQ. CDR3 DNA: TGTGCCAGCAGCGACCCCGGGACTAGCGGGGGAGCCCTCTACAATGAGCAGTTCTTC. As protein: CASSDPGTSGGALYNEQFF.

The chain links TRBV15 to TRBJ1-5, with a tentative D call TRBD1 (6 bases). Trimming removed 1 base at V and 4 bases at J, with 8 bases between. The germline CDR1 and CDR2 sequences are LNHNV and YYDKDF (reference sequence). This CDR3 comprises 14 residues. The CDR3 protein is CATSRAQGNQPQHF. The DNA for the CDR3 is TGTGCCACCAGCAGAGCACAGGGAAATCAGCCCCAGCATTTT.

In regard to this clone: The same CDR3 can be traced to other DNA sequences in this sample. V gene TRBV19 combines with J gene TRBJ1-1, with D maybe TRBD1 (6 bases). V was shortened by 4 bases and J by 2 bases, with 11 bases between the two germline ends. Germline values: CDR1 LNHDA, CDR2 SQIVND (reference sequence). The CDR3 loop spans 14 amino acids. CDR3 sequence reads: CASSTGQLNTEAFF. CDR3 nucleotides: TGTGCCAGTAGTACCGGACAGCTAAACACTGAAGCTTTCTTT. Filled out from reference TRBV19 and TRBJ1-1, the complete variable domain reads DGGITQSPKYLFRKEGQNVTLSCEQNLNHDAMYWYRQDPGQGLRLIYYSQIVNDFQKGDIAEGYSVSREKKESFPLTVTSAQKNPTAFYLCASSTGQLNTEAFFGQGTRLTVV.

The genes are TRBV12-3 or TRBV12-4 and TRBJ1-2; D gene unclear. The CDR3 totals 13 residues. V was cut by 2 bases and J by 1 base, with 5 bases left in between. The CDR3 here is CASSLQVNYGYTF. The DNA of the CDR3 is TGTGCCAGCAGTTTACAGGTTAACTATGGCTACACCTTC.

The rearrangement joins TRBV5-1 to TRBJ2-3, with TRBD2 identical over 12 bases. Germline lookup yields CDR1 SGHRS and CDR2 YFSETQ. Unmatched junction bases numbered 4, after V lost 4 bases and J lost 1 base. This CDR3 has 16 residues. The CDR3 sequence: CASSGGLAGRTDTQYF. The CDR3 coding sequence is TGCGCCAGCAGCGGAGGACTAGCGGGGCGCACAGATACGCAGTATTTT.

This clone came up a few times. The CDR3 coding sequence is TGTGCCAGCAGACGGGTGACCCAGTACTTC. As protein: CASRRVTQYF. The chain uses TRBV2 and TRBJ2-5, with D unresolved. Germline assignment: CDR1 SNHLY and CDR2 FYNNEI. V dropped 6 bases and J dropped 7 bases, with 6 bases sitting between them. This CDR3 contains 10 residues.

The chain recombines TRBV4-2 with TRBJ2-1, with TRBD2 as a possible D gene (6 bases). With 3 bases removed from V and 6 bases from J, the gap between germline ends came to 18 bases. The CDR3 is 16 amino acids. Looked up from germline, CDR1 is LGHNA and CDR2 is YNFKEQ. This chain's CDR3 is CASSHPGLVVGNEQFF. CDR3 DNA sequence: TGTGCCAGCAGCCACCCGGGACTCGTGGTGGGCAATGAGCAGTTCTTC.

The V call is TRBV4-1, the J call TRBJ2-1, with no clear D. Germline-derived CDR1 and CDR2 are MGHRA and YSYEKL. The CDR3 runs 15 residues. Trimming left V 6 bases short and J 6 bases short, with 18 bases between. Here the CDR3 DNA reads TGCGCCAGCAGTGTTCGCCCCGATAGCACCAATGAGCAGTTCTTC. Translation gives CASSVRPDSTNEQFF.

Of note for this clone: The junction departs from germline at one end; a sequencing error may be responsible. The CDR3 DNA is TGTGCCAGCAGCCAAAGACTAGCGGGGGGAGCGAACACCGGGAAGCTGTTTTTT. Translation: CASSQRLAGGANTGKLFF. This chain links TRBV3-1 (or the pseudogene TRBV3-2) with TRBJ2-2; TRBD2 matches at 13 bases. The germline V gene encodes CDR1 LGHDT and CDR2 YNNKEL (reference sequence). This CDR3 is 18 amino acids long.

This clone was detected only once. The chain employs TRBV18 and TRBJ1-3; 10 bases agree with TRBD1. Germline V gives CDR1 KGHSH, CDR2 LQKENI. V was clipped by 0 bases and J by 0 bases; unmatched bases: 2. CDR3 size: 17 residues. CDR3 nucleotide sequence: TGTGCCAGCTCACCACCGGACAGGGGGTACTCTGGAAACACCATATATTTT. Translating gives CASSPPDRGYSGNTIYF.